What follows are 18 T cell receptor beta chains derived from one specimen sequenced in a study of blood T cell repertoires in COVID-19. Sequencing was performed with immunoSEQ multiplex PCR; in TCRdb, only in-frame clones are kept and a portion is missing. The top ten hold roughly 8% of the sample, which has 150,000 to 200,000 clones, under 90% seen once. Material: PBMCs or T cells enriched from blood (not recorded which). The source of these receptors is a woman aged 45-59 years who had recovered from COVID-19.

The V call is TRBV18, the J call TRBJ2-3; D not certain. This CDR3 has 17 residues. The germline CDR1 and CDR2 sequences are KGHSH and LQKENI. V was pared by 1 base and J by 1 base, with 15 bases between. The CDR3 is CASSPQSYWARTDTQYF. CDR3 bases: TGTGCCAGCTCACCACAAAGCTATTGGGCTCGCACAGATACGCAGTATTTT. The full variable domain, rest sourced from reference TRBV18 and TRBJ2-3, is NAGVMQNPRHLVRRRGQEARLRCSPMKGHSHVYWYRQLPEEGLKFMVYLQKENIIDESGMPKERFSAEFPKEGPSILRIQQVVRGDSAAYFCASSPQSYWARTDTQYFGPGTRLTVL.

The genes are TRBV6-5 and TRBJ1-2; D may be TRBD1 (5 bases). This CDR3 is built from 12 residues. Germline V CDR1 and CDR2: MNHEY, SVGAGI. The V and J ends lost 6 bases and 5 bases respectively, with 10 bases between them. The CDR3 DNA sequence: TGTGCCAGCAGCGACAGTCGTTATGGCTACACCTTC. As protein: CASSDSRYGYTF.

Written as DNA, the CDR3 is TGTGCCAGCAGTGGACAGTCGGGCAACTATGGCTACACCTTC. Amino acids: CASSGQSGNYGYTF. The chain has TRBV2 and TRBJ1-2; the D gene is possibly TRBD1 (5 bases). Per the germline V gene, CDR1 is SNHLY and CDR2 is FYNNEI. Trimming took off 4 bases at V and 2 bases at J, with 11 bases between the two ends. The length of the CDR3 is 14 residues.

The chain has TRBV7-3 and TRBJ2-7; D might be TRBD1 (6 bases). The CDR3 is made up of 13 amino acids. The V gene's germline CDR1 is SGHTA and CDR2 FQGTGA. V dropped 2 bases and J dropped 3 bases, with 8 bases sitting between them. CDR3 amino acids: CASSLEQGYEQYF. The CDR3 DNA sequence: TGTGCCAGCAGCTTAGAACAGGGCTACGAGCAGTACTTC. Full variable domain (rest looked up from reference TRBV7-3 and TRBJ2-7): GAGVSQTPSNKVTEKGKYVELRCDPISGHTALYWYRQSLGQGPEFLIYFQGTGAADDSGLPNDRFFAVRPEGSVSTLKIQRTERGDSAVYLCASSLEQGYEQYFGPGTRLTVT.

The chain is built from TRBV5-8 and TRBJ2-7; 14 bases match TRBD2. Germline V gene data show CDR1 as SGHTS and CDR2 as YDEGEE. Trimming removed 7 bases from V and 6 bases from J; junction bases left unmatched: 9. CDR3 size: 15 residues. CDR3 amino acids: CASRPGLAGAGEQYF. The CDR3 DNA reads TGTGCCAGCCGCCCGGGACTAGCGGGAGCGGGCGAGCAGTACTTC. Combining the CDR3 with reference TRBV5-8 and TRBJ2-7 gives the whole variable domain EAGVTQSPTHLIKTRGQQATLRCSPISGHTSVYWYQQALGLGLQFLLWYDEGEERNRGNFPPRFSGRQFPNYSSELNVNALELEDSALYLCASRPGLAGAGEQYFGPGTRLTVT.

The chain employs TRBV19 and TRBJ1-2; the D gene is possibly TRBD1 (6 bases). Germline V gene sequence: CDR1 LNHDA, CDR2 SQIVND (reference sequence). This CDR3 contains 17 residues. V shed 3 bases and J shed 6 bases, with 23 bases lying between them. This CDR3 is CASSISYTSGGANGYTF. Written as DNA, the CDR3 is TGTGCCAGTAGTATCTCTTACACATCGGGGGGCGCGAATGGCTACACCTTC.

The chain links TRBV7-2 to TRBJ1-2, with TRBD1 as a possible D gene (6 bases). Germline values: CDR1 SGHTA, CDR2 FQGNSA. The CDR3 is 13 residues long. V was cut by 8 bases and J by 4 bases, with 14 bases left in between. CDR3 DNA: TGTGCCAGCTCAGGGGATCTTGCCTATGGCTACACCTTC. It encodes CASSGDLAYGYTF.

This clone showed up just a few times. V gene TRBV6-1 combines with J gene TRBJ1-4; D remains ambiguous. Germline V gives CDR1 MNHNS, CDR2 SASEGT. The CDR3 covers 15 residues. Trimming removed 2 bases from V and 2 bases from J, with 9 bases in between. In DNA, the CDR3 is TGTGCCAGCAGTGAAAGGTCACAGACTAATGAAAAACTGTTTTTT. Translated: CASSERSQTNEKLFF.

V is TRBV7-3 and J is TRBJ2-7, with D possibly matching TRBD2 (6 bases). There are 15 residues in the CDR3. Germline CDR1 reads SGHTA; CDR2 reads FQGTGA. The V end lost 0 bases, the J end lost 2 bases, and 11 bases lay between the germline ends. The CDR3: CASSLTGSGTYEQYF. The CDR3 DNA sequence: TGTGCCAGCAGCTTAACTGGTAGCGGAACCTACGAGCAGTACTTC.

The J gene is TRBJ1-2, the V gene TRBV27; the match to TRBD1 covers 9 bases. The CDR3 contains 13 residues. Trimming removed 4 bases from V and 10 bases from J; junction bases left unmatched: 7. Germline CDR1 MNHEY, CDR2 SMNVEV (reference sequence). CDR3 sequence reads: CASSSGTGKIYTF. As DNA, the CDR3 is TGTGCCAGCAGTTCAGGGACAGGGAAGATCTACACCTTC.

This rearrangement joins TRBV2 to TRBJ1-1; D gene unclear. Trimming took off 2 bases at V and 1 base at J, with 5 bases between the two ends. The CDR3 loop spans 13 amino acids. Looked up from germline, CDR1 is SNHLY and CDR2 is FYNNEI. The CDR3 here is CASSERGNTEAFF. The CDR3 region has the DNA TGTGCCAGCAGTGAACGGGGGAACACTGAAGCTTTCTTT.

This clone was detected once. The chain links TRBV19 to TRBJ2-1, with 8 bases lining up with TRBD1. CDR3 length equals 15 residues. V shed 7 bases and J 4 bases; nucleotides not matched to a gene: 9. CDR1 is LNHDA, CDR2 SQIVND, per germline (reference sequence). In DNA form, the CDR3 reads TGTGCCAGTAACGCGGACAGGGCTTTTTACAATGAGCAGTTCTTC. Protein sequence: CASNADRAFYNEQFF.

This clone was observed once. V is TRBV7-9 and J is TRBJ1-3; the D is unclear. CDR3 size: 14 residues. Germline CDR1 and CDR2: SEHNR and FQNEAQ (reference sequence). Trimming shortened V by 2 bases and J by 2 bases, and 7 bases separated the two germline ends. The CDR3, as DNA: TGTGCCAGCAGCTTATCGACAACTGGAAACACCATATATTTT. Translating gives CASSLSTTGNTIYF.

The chain links TRBV3-1 (or the pseudogene TRBV3-2) to TRBJ2-7; 10 bases align to TRBD2. After removal of 6 bases from V and 2 bases from J, the junction contained 7 bases not matched to a gene. CDR1 is LGHDT and CDR2 is YNNKEL in the germline V gene (reference sequence). CDR3 length: 15 residues. The CDR3 DNA sequence: TGTGCCAGCAGTAACCCGGGACTAGCGACCTACGAGCAGTACTTC. It encodes CASSNPGLATYEQYF.

V and J are TRBV19 and TRBJ2-7; a weak D match, TRBD1 (5 bases). The CDR3 spans 14 residues. Germline values: CDR1 LNHDA, CDR2 SQIVND (reference sequence). The V and J ends lost 10 bases and 2 bases respectively, with 18 bases between them. The CDR3 spells CATMSQAPTYEQYF. Written as DNA, the CDR3 is TGTGCCACGATGTCACAGGCCCCCACCTACGAGCAGTACTTC.

The chain employs TRBV19 and TRBJ2-5; 7 nucleotides agree with TRBD2. The CDR3 runs 13 residues. CDR1 is LNHDA and CDR2 is SQIVND in the germline V gene (reference sequence). J lost 3 bases, V lost 4 bases, and 2 bases had no gene match. The CDR3 sequence: CASSTGREETQYF. The CDR3 DNA is TGTGCCAGTAGTACAGGGAGGGAAGAGACCCAGTACTTC. The full variable domain, with the rest looked up from reference TRBV19 and TRBJ2-5, is DGGITQSPKYLFRKEGQNVTLSCEQNLNHDAMYWYRQDPGQGLRLIYYSQIVNDFQKGDIAEGYSVSREKKESFPLTVTSAQKNPTAFYLCASSTGREETQYFGPGTRLLVL.

V usage is TRBV11-2 and J usage is TRBJ1-1, with D possibly TRBD1 on 5 matching bases. The CDR3 extends over 14 amino acids. Trimming removed 1 base from V and 4 bases from J, with 10 bases in between. Germline V gives CDR1 SGHAT, CDR2 FQNNGV. Written as DNA, the CDR3 is TGTGCCAGCAGCTTAGCTCAGGGAGGCACTGAAGCTTTCTTT. It codes for CASSLAQGGTEAFF.

The V gene is TRBV6-5, the J gene TRBJ1-1, with a weak D call TRBD1 (6 bases). This CDR3 region has 10 residues. Germline CDR1 MNHEY, CDR2 SVGAGI. The V end lost 6 bases, the J end lost 10 bases, and 9 bases lay between the germline ends. The CDR3: CASRTGRAFF. CDR3 in DNA: TGTGCCAGCAGAACAGGGCGAGCTTTCTTT.